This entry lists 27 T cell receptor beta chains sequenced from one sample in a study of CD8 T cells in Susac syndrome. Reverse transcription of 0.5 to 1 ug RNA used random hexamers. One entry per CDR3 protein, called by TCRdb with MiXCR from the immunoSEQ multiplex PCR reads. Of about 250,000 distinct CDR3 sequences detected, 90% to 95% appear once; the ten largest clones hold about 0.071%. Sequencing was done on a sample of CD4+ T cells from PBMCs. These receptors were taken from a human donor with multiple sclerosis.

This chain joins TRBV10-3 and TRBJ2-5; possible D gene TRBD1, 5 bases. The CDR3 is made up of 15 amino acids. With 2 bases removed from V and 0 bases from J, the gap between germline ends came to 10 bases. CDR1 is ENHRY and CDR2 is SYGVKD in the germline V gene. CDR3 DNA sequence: TGTGCCATCAGTGAGATGGGGCGGAACCAAGAGACCCAGTACTTC. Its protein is CAISEMGRNQETQYF.

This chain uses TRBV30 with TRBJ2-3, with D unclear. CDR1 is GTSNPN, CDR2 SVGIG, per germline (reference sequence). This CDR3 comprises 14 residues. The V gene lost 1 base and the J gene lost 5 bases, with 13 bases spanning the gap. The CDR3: CAWSGPSRRDTQYF. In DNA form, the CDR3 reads TGTGCCTGGAGTGGGCCGTCCCGAAGAGATACGCAGTATTTT.

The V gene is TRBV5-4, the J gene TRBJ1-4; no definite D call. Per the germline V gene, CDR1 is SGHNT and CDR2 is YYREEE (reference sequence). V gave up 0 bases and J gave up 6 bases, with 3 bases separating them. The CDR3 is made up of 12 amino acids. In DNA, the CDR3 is TGTGCCAGCAGCTTGGACGATGAAAAACTGTTTTTT. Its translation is CASSLDDEKLFF.

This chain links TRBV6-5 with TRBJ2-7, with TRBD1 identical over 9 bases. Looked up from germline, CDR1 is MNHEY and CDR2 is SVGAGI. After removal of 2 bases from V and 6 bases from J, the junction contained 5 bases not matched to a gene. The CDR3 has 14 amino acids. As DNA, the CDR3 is TGTGCCAGCAGTTACGCCGGGACAGGGACCGAGCAGTACTTC. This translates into CASSYAGTGTEQYF.

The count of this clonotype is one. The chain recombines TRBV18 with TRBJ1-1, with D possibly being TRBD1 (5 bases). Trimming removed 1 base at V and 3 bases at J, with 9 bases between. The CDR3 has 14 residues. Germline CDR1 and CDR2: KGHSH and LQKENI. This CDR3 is CASSPQRRDTEAFF. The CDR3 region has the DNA TGTGCCAGCTCACCACAGCGCAGGGACACTGAAGCTTTCTTT.

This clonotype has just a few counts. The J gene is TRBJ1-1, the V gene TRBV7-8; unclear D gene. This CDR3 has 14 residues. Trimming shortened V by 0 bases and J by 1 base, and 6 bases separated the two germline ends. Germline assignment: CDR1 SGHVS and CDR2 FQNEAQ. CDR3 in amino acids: CASSLAGKNTEAFF. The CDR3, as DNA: TGTGCCAGCAGCTTAGCGGGGAAGAACACTGAAGCTTTCTTT.

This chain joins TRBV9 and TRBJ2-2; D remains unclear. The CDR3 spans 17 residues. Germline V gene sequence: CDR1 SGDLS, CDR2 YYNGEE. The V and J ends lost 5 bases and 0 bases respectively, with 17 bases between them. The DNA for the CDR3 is TGTGCCAGCAGTCCCTTCTTCGGCAGCGCGAACACCGGGGAGCTGTTTTTT. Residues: CASSPFFGSANTGELFF.

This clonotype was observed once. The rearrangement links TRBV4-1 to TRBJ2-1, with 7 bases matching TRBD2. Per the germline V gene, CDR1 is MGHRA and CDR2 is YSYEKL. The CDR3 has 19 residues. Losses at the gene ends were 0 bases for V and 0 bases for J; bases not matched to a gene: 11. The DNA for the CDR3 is TGCGCCAGCAGCCAAGATCGGTCTAGCGGTCTTAGCTCCTACAATGAGCAGTTCTTC. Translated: CASSQDRSSGLSSYNEQFF.

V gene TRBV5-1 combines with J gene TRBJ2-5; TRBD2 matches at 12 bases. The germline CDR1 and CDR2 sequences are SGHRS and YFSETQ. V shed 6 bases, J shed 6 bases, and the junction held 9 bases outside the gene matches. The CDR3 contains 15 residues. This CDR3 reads CASKRLAGDVKTQYF. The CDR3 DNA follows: TGCGCCAGCAAAAGACTAGCGGGAGATGTGAAGACCCAGTACTTC.

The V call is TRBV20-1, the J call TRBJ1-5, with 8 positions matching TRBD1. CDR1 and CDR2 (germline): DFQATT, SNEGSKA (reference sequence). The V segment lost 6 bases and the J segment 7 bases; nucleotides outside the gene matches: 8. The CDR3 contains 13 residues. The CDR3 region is CSAPRGRDQPQHF. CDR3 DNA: TGCAGTGCCCCCAGGGGGCGCGACCAGCCCCAGCATTTT.

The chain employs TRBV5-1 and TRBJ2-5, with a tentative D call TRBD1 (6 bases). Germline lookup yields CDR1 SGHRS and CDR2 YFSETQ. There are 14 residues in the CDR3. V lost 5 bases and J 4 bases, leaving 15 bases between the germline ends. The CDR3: CASRSTGASETQYF. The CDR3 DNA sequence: TGCGCCAGCAGGTCGACAGGTGCATCAGAGACCCAGTACTTC.

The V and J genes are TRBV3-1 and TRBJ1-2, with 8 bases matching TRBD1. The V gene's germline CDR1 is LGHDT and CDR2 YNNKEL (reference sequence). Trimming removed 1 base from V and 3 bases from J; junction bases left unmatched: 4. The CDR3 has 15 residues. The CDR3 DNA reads TGTGCCAGCAGCCAAGGACCAGGGGGCGACTATGGCTACACCTTC. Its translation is CASSQGPGGDYGYTF.

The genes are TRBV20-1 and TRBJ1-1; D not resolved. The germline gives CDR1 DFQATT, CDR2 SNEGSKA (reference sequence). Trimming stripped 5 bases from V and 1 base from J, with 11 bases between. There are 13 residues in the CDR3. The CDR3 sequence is CSAERTANTEAFF. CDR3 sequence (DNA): TGCAGTGCTGAACGGACGGCGAACACTGAAGCTTTCTTT.

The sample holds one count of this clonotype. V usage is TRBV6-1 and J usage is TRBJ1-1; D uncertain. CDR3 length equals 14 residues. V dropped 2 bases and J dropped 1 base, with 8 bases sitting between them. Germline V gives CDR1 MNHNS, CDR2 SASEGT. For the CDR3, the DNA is TGTGCCAGCAGTGAACAGGCGAGGAACACTGAAGCTTTCTTT. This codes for CASSEQARNTEAFF.

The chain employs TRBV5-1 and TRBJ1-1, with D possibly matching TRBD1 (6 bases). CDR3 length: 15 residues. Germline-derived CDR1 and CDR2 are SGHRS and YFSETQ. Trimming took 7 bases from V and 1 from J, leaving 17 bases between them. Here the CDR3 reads CASRIQGGSNTEAFF. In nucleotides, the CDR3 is TGCGCCAGCCGTATACAGGGCGGGTCGAACACTGAAGCTTTCTTT.

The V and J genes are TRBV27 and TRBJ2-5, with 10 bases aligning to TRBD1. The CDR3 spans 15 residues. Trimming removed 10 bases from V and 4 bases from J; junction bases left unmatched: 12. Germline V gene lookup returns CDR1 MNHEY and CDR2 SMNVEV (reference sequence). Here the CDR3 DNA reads TGTGCCACCTTGAGACAGGGGGCTATGGGAGAGACCCAGTACTTC. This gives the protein CATLRQGAMGETQYF.

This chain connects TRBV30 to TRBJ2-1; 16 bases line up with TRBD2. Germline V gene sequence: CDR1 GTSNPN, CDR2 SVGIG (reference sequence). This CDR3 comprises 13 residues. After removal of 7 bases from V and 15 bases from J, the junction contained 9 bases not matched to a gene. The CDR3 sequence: CAYGTSGGAGLFF. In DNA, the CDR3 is TGTGCCTATGGGACTAGCGGGGGGGCCGGCCTGTTCTTC.

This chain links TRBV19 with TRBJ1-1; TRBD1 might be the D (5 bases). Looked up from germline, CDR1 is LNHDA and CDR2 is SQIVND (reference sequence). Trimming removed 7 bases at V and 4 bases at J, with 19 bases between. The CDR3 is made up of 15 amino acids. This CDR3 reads CASTDTGLDGTEAFF. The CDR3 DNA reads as TGTGCCAGTACCGATACGGGGCTGGACGGCACTGAAGCTTTCTTT.

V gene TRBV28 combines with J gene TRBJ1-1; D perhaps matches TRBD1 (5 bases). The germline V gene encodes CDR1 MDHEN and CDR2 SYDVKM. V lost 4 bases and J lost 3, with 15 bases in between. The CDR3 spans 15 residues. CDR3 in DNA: TGTGCCAGCAGTTGGGACCATAAAGGACACACTGAAGCTTTCTTT. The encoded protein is CASSWDHKGHTEAFF.

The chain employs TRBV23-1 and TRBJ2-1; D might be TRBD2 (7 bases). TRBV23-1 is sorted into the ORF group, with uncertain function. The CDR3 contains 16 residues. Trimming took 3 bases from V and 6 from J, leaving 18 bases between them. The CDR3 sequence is CASSQMGGRGGNEQFF. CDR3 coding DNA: TGCGCCAGCAGTCAGATGGGGGGGCGTGGGGGCAATGAGCAGTTCTTC.

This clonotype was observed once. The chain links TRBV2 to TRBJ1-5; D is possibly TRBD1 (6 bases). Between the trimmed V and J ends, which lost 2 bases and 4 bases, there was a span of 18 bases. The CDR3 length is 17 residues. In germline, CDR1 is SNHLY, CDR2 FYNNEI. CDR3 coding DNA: TGTGCCAGCAGTGAAAAAGCTTTAGGGACACAGAATCAGCCCCAGCATTTT. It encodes CASSEKALGTQNQPQHF.

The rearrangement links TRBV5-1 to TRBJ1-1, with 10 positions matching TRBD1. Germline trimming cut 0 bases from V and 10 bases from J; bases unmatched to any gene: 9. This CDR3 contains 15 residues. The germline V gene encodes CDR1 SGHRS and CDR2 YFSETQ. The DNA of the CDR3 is TGCGCCAGCAGCTTGGAAGGGACAGGGGATTCAGGAGCTTTCTTT. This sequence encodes CASSLEGTGDSGAFF.

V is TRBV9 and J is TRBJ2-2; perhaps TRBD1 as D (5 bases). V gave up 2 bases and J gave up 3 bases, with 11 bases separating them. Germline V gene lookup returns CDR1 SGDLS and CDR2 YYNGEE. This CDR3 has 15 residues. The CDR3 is CASSVPGPHTGELFF. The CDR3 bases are TGTGCCAGCAGCGTTCCAGGGCCTCACACCGGGGAGCTGTTTTTT.

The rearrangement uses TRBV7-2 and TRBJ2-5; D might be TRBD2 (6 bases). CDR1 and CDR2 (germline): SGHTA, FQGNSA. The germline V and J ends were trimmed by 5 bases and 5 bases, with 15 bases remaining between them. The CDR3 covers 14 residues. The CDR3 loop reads CASSPQTRGETQYF. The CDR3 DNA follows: TGTGCCAGCAGCCCCCAGACCCGGGGGGAGACCCAGTACTTC.

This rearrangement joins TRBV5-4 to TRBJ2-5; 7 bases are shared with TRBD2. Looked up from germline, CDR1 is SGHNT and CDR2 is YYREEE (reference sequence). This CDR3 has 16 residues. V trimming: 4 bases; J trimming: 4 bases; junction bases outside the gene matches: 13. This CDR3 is CASSPGTTRSAETQYF. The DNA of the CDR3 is TGTGCCAGCAGCCCCGGGACTACCCGAAGTGCAGAGACCCAGTACTTC.

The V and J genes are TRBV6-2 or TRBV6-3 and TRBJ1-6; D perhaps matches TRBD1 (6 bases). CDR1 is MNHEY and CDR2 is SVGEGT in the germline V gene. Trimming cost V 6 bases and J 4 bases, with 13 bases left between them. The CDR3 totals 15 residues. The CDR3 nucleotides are TGTGCCAGCAGCAAAGGGACACGGTATAATTCACCCCTCCACTTT. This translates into CASSKGTRYNSPLHF.

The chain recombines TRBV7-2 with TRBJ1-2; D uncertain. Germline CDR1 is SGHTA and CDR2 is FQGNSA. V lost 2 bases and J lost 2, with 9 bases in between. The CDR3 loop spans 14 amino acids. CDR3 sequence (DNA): TGTGCCAGCAGCTTATCACCGGGAAACTATGGCTACACCTTC. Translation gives CASSLSPGNYGYTF. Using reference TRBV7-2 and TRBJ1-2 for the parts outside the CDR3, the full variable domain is GAGVSQSPSNKVTEKGKDVELRCDPISGHTALYWYRQSLGQGLEFLIYFQGNSAPDKSGLPSDRFSAERTGGSVSTLTIQRTQQEDSAVYLCASSLSPGNYGYTFGSGTRLTVV.